The next 27 T cell receptor beta chains were all read from a single sample in a study of early T cells in non-severe SARS-CoV-2 infection. One entry per CDR3 protein results from TCRdb running MiXCR on the 5' RACE reads. The top ten hold about 8% of the sample, which has tens of thousands of distinct CDR3 sequences, roughly an eighth seen once. The sequencing input was whole blood. The receptors here all came from an adult who was a healthcare worker with PCR-confirmed SARS-CoV-2 infection or an uninfected control (not recorded which).

This clonotype was observed at least ten times. The J gene is TRBJ1-4, the V gene TRBV18; 7 positions match TRBD1. There are 16 residues in the CDR3. Per the germline V gene, CDR1 is KGHSH and CDR2 is LQKENI. With V trimmed by 6 bases and J by 3 bases, 10 bases remained unmatched. The CDR3 region is CASSTTPGTANEKLFF. For the CDR3, the DNA is TGTGCCAGCTCTACAACGCCCGGGACAGCTAATGAAAAACTGTTTTTT.

The chain carries TRBV5-1 and TRBJ1-2, with D tentatively TRBD1 (6 bases). V was cut by 4 bases and J by 5 bases, with 21 bases left in between. This CDR3 spans 16 amino acids. Germline loops: CDR1 SGHRS, CDR2 YFSETQ. CDR3 loop: CASSPALWGQKYGYTF. As DNA, the CDR3 is TGCGCCAGCAGCCCTGCCCTTTGGGGGCAGAAATATGGCTACACCTTC.

The rearrangement links TRBV30 to TRBJ2-6; TRBD2 agrees at 7 bases. In germline, CDR1 is GTSNPN, CDR2 SVGIG (reference sequence). The length of the CDR3 is 17 residues. V was clipped by 1 base and J by 2 bases; unmatched bases: 8. CDR3 sequence: CAWSAPNGGTGANVLTF. The DNA of the CDR3 is TGTGCCTGGAGTGCCCCGAACGGGGGGACTGGGGCCAACGTCCTGACTTTC.

This sequence joins TRBV25-1 and TRBJ2-3; TRBD1 is a possible D gene (5 bases). Trimming left V 5 bases short and J 5 bases short, with 5 bases between. CDR1 is MGHDK, CDR2 SYGVNS, per germline. The CDR3 is 11 residues long. As DNA, the CDR3 is TGTGCCAGCAGTCAGGGAGATACGCAGTATTTT. This gives the protein CASSQGDTQYF.

In its sample, this clonotype was seen a few times. The rearrangement joins TRBV29-1 to TRBJ2-3, with 9 bases that match TRBD1. The V gene's germline CDR1 is SQVTM and CDR2 ANQGSEA. Losses at the gene ends were 4 bases for V and 5 bases for J; bases not matched to a gene: 7. This CDR3 region has 14 residues. The CDR3 loop is CSVANRGLGDTQYF. DNA of the CDR3: TGCAGCGTTGCAAACAGGGGGCTCGGAGATACGCAGTATTTT.

The rearrangement joins TRBV20-1 to TRBJ2-7; 9 positions match TRBD2. The V gene end was trimmed by 3 bases and the J gene end by 3 bases; junction bases not matched to a gene: 6. In germline, CDR1 is DFQATT, CDR2 SNEGSKA (reference sequence). This CDR3 is built from 14 residues. The CDR3 bases are TGCAGTGCTAGCAGTCTAGCGGGGAACTACGAGCAGTACTTC. Protein product: CSASSLAGNYEQYF.

This clonotype was detected many times. The chain employs TRBV10-2 and TRBJ2-3; 8 nucleotides match TRBD2. The V segment lost 0 bases and the J segment 0 bases; nucleotides outside the gene matches: 5. Germline CDR1 reads WSHSY; CDR2 reads SAAADI. The CDR3 is 17 amino acids. The CDR3 spells CASSESKLAGSTDTQYF. CDR3 DNA sequence: TGCGCCAGCAGTGAGTCGAAGCTAGCGGGTAGCACAGATACGCAGTATTTT.

Only a few counts were recorded for this clonotype. The rearrangement joins TRBV28 to TRBJ1-1; D gene ambiguous. V was trimmed by 2 bases and J by 4 bases, leaving 17 bases between them. The CDR3 has 16 residues. Per the germline V gene, CDR1 is MDHEN and CDR2 is SYDVKM. The chain's CDR3 is CASSLTRLSSGTEAFF. For the CDR3, the DNA is TGTGCCAGCAGTTTAACTAGGTTATCGAGCGGCACTGAAGCTTTCTTT.

This clonotype showed up just a few times. The rearrangement uses TRBV3-1 and TRBJ2-1; no firm D call. V lost 0 bases and J lost 4, with 10 bases in between. Germline V gene data show CDR1 as LGHDT and CDR2 as YNNKEL (reference sequence). The CDR3 has 15 residues. The CDR3 loop reads CASSQDSTFYNEQFF. The CDR3 DNA follows: TGTGCCAGCAGCCAAGATTCTACATTTTACAATGAGCAGTTCTTC.

This clonotype has at least ten counts. The V and J genes are TRBV2 and TRBJ2-1; 10 bases map to TRBD2. The CDR3 contains 15 residues. The V gene's germline CDR1 is SNHLY and CDR2 FYNNEI. With V trimmed by 6 bases and J by 5 bases, 7 bases remained unmatched. The CDR3 coding sequence is TGTGCCAGCAGCCCACGGACTAGCGGAAACAATGAGCAGTTCTTC. This gives the protein CASSPRTSGNNEQFF.

The chain combines TRBV11-3 with TRBJ2-7; possible D gene TRBD2, 5 bases. With 0 bases removed from V and 2 bases from J, the gap between germline ends came to 8 bases. The CDR3 spans 14 residues. Germline assignment: CDR1 SGHNT and CDR2 YENEEA. CDR3 bases: TGTGCCAGCAGCTTAGACGAACTAGCCTACGAGCAGTACTTC. Protein: CASSLDELAYEQYF.

A few counts support this clonotype. The chain has TRBV3-1 and TRBJ2-5; D ambiguous. There are 13 residues in the CDR3. Germline V lookup: CDR1 LGHDT, CDR2 YNNKEL (reference sequence). The germline V and J ends were trimmed by 2 bases and 3 bases, with 7 bases remaining between them. The CDR3 protein is CASSQRQEETQYF. CDR3 in DNA: TGTGCCAGCAGCCAACGGCAGGAAGAGACCCAGTACTTC.

This clonotype occurred a few times. The chain couples TRBV11-3 to TRBJ2-5; D gene unclear. This CDR3 region has 15 residues. Germline values: CDR1 SGHNT, CDR2 YENEEA. V was cut by 1 base and J by 3 bases, with 12 bases left in between. CDR3 DNA sequence: TGTGCCAGCAGCTTAGGGCGTATCGCGGAAGAGACCCAGTACTTC. Protein: CASSLGRIAEETQYF.

A few counts support this clonotype. CDR3 amino acids: CRGNGRAVEQYF. For the CDR3, the DNA is TGCAGGGGAAACGGGAGGGCCGTCGAGCAGTACTTC. This chain connects TRBV20-1 to TRBJ2-7, with 8 bases fitting TRBD2. The germline CDR1 and CDR2 sequences are DFQATT and SNEGSKA (reference sequence). This CDR3 is 12 amino acids long.

This clonotype has only a few counts. The chain combines TRBV29-1 with TRBJ2-3; D is unclear. This CDR3 spans 11 amino acids. Looked up from germline, CDR1 is SQVTM and CDR2 is ANQGSEA. V was clipped by 8 bases and J by 6 bases, with 12 bases between them. CDR3 sequence: CSTIRSDTQYF. The CDR3 DNA follows: TGCAGCACAATTAGATCCGATACGCAGTATTTT.

This clonotype was seen more than once but under ten times. The gene calls are TRBV6-2 or TRBV6-3 and TRBJ2-3, with D perhaps TRBD2 (5 bases). This CDR3 has 15 residues. Deletions cut 1 base from V and 1 base from J, with 9 bases between. CDR1 is MNHEY and CDR2 is SVGEGT in the germline V gene. This CDR3 reads CASSYFGSGTDTQYF. Here the CDR3 DNA reads TGTGCCAGCAGTTACTTCGGTAGCGGCACAGATACGCAGTATTTT.

This chain connects TRBV28 to TRBJ1-4; 8 nucleotides agree with TRBD1. After removal of 2 bases from V and 8 bases from J, the junction contained 4 bases not matched to a gene. The CDR3 runs 14 residues. The germline V gene has CDR1 MDHEN and CDR2 SYDVKM. The CDR3 DNA sequence: TGTGCCAGCAGTTTACAGGGGGCGCGAGAAAAACTGTTTTTT. Protein product: CASSLQGAREKLFF.

The chain couples TRBV7-9 to TRBJ1-1; no clear D gene. Trimming stripped 3 bases from V and 1 base from J, with 6 bases between. Germline CDR1 and CDR2: SEHNR and FQNEAQ (reference sequence). The length of the CDR3 is 13 residues. The CDR3 region is CASSLVANTEAFF. In nucleotides, the CDR3 is TGTGCCAGCAGCTTGGTAGCGAACACTGAAGCTTTCTTT. The entire variable domain, with the rest obtained from reference TRBV7-9 and TRBJ1-1, is as follows: DTGVSQNPRHKITKRGQNVTFRCDPISEHNRLYWYRQTLGQGPEFLTYFQNEAQLEKSRLLSDRFSAERPKGSFSTLEIQRTEQGDSAMYLCASSLVANTEAFFGQGTRLTVV.

The table lists this clonotype with many counts. The gene calls are TRBV11-3 and TRBJ2-1; 14 nucleotides match TRBD2. CDR1 and CDR2 (germline): SGHNT, YENEEA. Trimming cost V 1 base and J 9 bases; bases outside gene matches: 2. This CDR3 region has 15 residues. The CDR3 region is CASSLGLAGGVEQFF. DNA for the CDR3: TGTGCCAGCAGCTTAGGACTAGCGGGAGGGGTTGAGCAGTTCTTC.

This clonotype appeared many times. This rearrangement joins TRBV27 to TRBJ2-3; perhaps TRBD2 as D (5 bases). The V end was cut by 6 bases, the J end by 2 bases, with 21 bases between. This CDR3 is 17 amino acids long. Germline-derived CDR1 and CDR2 are MNHEY and SMNVEV (reference sequence). The CDR3 DNA reads as TGTGCCAGCAGCCTCTTGGTGTTGGCGGGTTCCACAGATACGCAGTATTTT. Translated, it gives CASSLLVLAGSTDTQYF.

This clonotype was counted at least ten times. The gene calls are TRBV24-1 and TRBJ1-2; no reliable D call. Germline values: CDR1 KGHDR, CDR2 SFDVKD. The CDR3 spans 11 residues. The ends were cut back, 4 bases at V and 3 bases at J, with 2 bases in the middle. CDR3 in DNA: TGTGCCACCAGTGACTACTATGGCTACACCTTC. It yields the protein CATSDYYGYTF.

CDR3 region: CASSYSAGANTGELFF. The CDR3 DNA follows: TGTGCCAGCAGTTACTCGGCAGGGGCGAACACCGGGGAGCTGTTTTTT. This chain connects TRBV6-2 or TRBV6-3 to TRBJ2-2; tentatively, D is TRBD1 (6 bases). Trimming left V 0 bases short and J 0 bases short, with 8 bases between. From germline, CDR1 is MNHEY and CDR2 SVGEGT. The CDR3 loop spans 16 amino acids.

This clonotype was detected ten times or more. This rearrangement joins TRBV28 to TRBJ1-1, with D unclear. Germline V gene sequence: CDR1 MDHEN, CDR2 SYDVKM. This CDR3 region has 12 residues. Trimming shortened V by 3 bases and J by 3 bases, and 5 bases separated the two germline ends. CDR3 sequence: CASSLEHTEAFF. CDR3 DNA: TGTGCCAGCAGTTTGGAGCACACTGAAGCTTTCTTT.

This clonotype was picked up a small number of times. In DNA form, the CDR3 reads TGTGCCAGCAGCGTAGCTATGTCAGCATCCTATGGCTACACCTTC. Encoded protein: CASSVAMSASYGYTF. The gene calls are TRBV9 and TRBJ1-2; D unresolved. Per germline, CDR1 SGDLS and CDR2 YYNGEE. Deletions cut 0 bases from V and 4 bases from J, with 13 bases between. This CDR3 contains 15 residues.

This clonotype has a count of ten or more. The chain employs TRBV5-4 and TRBJ1-1; D might be TRBD1 (5 bases). The CDR3 totals 16 residues. The V and J ends lost 4 bases and 6 bases respectively, with 22 bases between them. Germline V lookup: CDR1 SGHNT, CDR2 YYREEE (reference sequence). The CDR3 nucleotides are TGTGCCAGCAGCCGTGACGGGTCCAGGCGGGGGGCTGAAGCTTTCTTT. Translating it yields CASSRDGSRRGAEAFF.

This clonotype was seen a handful of times. The chain uses TRBV20-1 and TRBJ2-4; 10 nucleotides agree with TRBD2. The CDR3 length is 12 residues. CDR1 is DFQATT, CDR2 SNEGSKA, per germline (reference sequence). The J segment lost 7 bases and the V segment lost 4 bases, leaving 1 base of the junction unmatched. CDR3 sequence (DNA): TGCAGTGCTACACTAGCGGGGAACATTCAGTACTTC. Protein product: CSATLAGNIQYF.

In this sample, this clonotype turned up many times. This chain links TRBV20-1 with TRBJ2-3; the match to TRBD2 covers 7 bases. The trim removed 3 bases at V and 11 bases at J, leaving 5 bases unmatched. The V gene's germline CDR1 is DFQATT and CDR2 SNEGSKA (reference sequence). This CDR3 comprises 11 residues. Here the CDR3 reads CSASVQRGQYF. CDR3 DNA sequence: TGCAGTGCTAGCGTCCAGCGGGGGCAGTATTTT.